Listed below are T cell receptor beta chains from one sample, sequenced in a study of blood T cell repertoires in COVID-19. Sequenced by immunoSEQ multiplex PCR; TCRdb stores in-frame clones only, minus some. The repertoire includes a few hundred thousand clones, 75% to 90% of them detected once, and around 14% sits in the top ten. The sequenced sample was peripheral blood. The source is a woman in her 70s with COVID-19, enrolled during active disease. The conserved cysteine and the conserved F or W are not part of the CDR3 here.

v_call: TRBV5-1
cdr3_aa: ASGNPGTGYEQY

v_call: TRBV5-1
cdr3_aa: ASSLGGTGVAGELF

v_call: TRBV7-2
cdr3_aa: ASSLVPQGDTGELF

v_call: TRBV14
cdr3_aa: ASSQGLYNEQF

v_call: TRBV28
cdr3_aa: ASSTTSGTGGDLAF

v_call: TRBV4-2
cdr3_aa: ASSQDVQGQTEAF

v_call: TRBV7-8
cdr3_aa: ASSRDRGYGYT

v_call: TRBV2
cdr3_aa: ASRTGMNTEAF

v_call: TRBV9
cdr3_aa: ASSLGGSDGYT

v_call: TRBV5-6
cdr3_aa: ASSLWIDNDTQY

v_call: TRBV5-1
cdr3_aa: ASSLEDRVNSPLH

v_call: TRBV18
cdr3_aa: ASSPTEGMNTEAF

v_call: TRBV7-2
cdr3_aa: ASSTRTSGSKF

v_call: TRBV11-2
cdr3_aa: ASSLSWVRAGATDTQY

v_call: TRBV9
cdr3_aa: ASSDRGLGGEQY

v_call: TRBV7-9
cdr3_aa: ASALQENTEAF

v_call: TRBV24-1
cdr3_aa: ATSVEWGDEQF

v_call: TRBV19
cdr3_aa: ASSIEDRAGGYT

v_call: TRBV5-4
cdr3_aa: ASSSLAGGIDTQY

v_call: TRBV24-1
cdr3_aa: ATSDTFKEETQY

v_call: TRBV12-5
cdr3_aa: ASGSAGGPYEQY

v_call: TRBV2
cdr3_aa: ASSSGQGAGYT

v_call: TRBV5-6
cdr3_aa: ASSFDRESEQF

v_call: TRBV6-5
cdr3_aa: ASNGPPGLNTEAF